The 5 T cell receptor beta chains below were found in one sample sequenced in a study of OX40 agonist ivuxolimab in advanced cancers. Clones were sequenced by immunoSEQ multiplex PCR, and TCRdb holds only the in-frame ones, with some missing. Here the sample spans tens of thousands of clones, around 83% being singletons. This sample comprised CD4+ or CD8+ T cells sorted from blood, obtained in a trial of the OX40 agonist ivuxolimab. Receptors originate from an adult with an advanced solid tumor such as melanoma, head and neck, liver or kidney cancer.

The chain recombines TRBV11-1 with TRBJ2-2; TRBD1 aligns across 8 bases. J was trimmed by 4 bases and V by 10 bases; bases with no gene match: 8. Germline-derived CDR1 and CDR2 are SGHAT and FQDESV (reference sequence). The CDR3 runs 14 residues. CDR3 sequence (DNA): TGTGCCACCCTAGGACAGGGCGGCACCGGGGAGCTGTTTTTT. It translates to CATLGQGGTGELFF.

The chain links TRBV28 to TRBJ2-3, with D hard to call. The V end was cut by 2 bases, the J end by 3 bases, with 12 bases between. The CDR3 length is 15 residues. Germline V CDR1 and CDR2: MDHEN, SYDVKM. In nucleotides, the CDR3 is TGTGCCAGCAGTTTACCGACGGCCCTGACAGATACGCAGTATTTT. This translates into CASSLPTALTDTQYF.

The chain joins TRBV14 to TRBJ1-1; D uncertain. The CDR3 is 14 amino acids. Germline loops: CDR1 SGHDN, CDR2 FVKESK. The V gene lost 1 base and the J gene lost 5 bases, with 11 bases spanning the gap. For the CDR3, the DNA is TGTGCCAGCAGCCAAGTATGGGGAAGTACTGAAGCTTTCTTT. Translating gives CASSQVWGSTEAFF.

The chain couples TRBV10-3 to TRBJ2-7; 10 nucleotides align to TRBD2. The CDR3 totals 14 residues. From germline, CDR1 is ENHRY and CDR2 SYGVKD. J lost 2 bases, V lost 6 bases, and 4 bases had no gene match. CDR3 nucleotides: TGTGCCATCAGCGATAGCGGGAGGACCTACGAGCAGTACTTC. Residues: CAISDSGRTYEQYF.

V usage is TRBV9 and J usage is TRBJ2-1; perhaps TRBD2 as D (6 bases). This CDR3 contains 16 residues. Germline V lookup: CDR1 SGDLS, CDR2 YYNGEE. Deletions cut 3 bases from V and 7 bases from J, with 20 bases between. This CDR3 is CASSDGTLRVGNEQFF. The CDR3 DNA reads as TGTGCCAGCAGCGACGGGACTCTAAGGGTGGGGAATGAGCAGTTCTTC.